Below, one T cell receptor beta chain is given with its context. Its antigen is unknown. The data were obtained in a study of T cell responses to AZD1222 COVID-19 vaccine. The study, taken as a whole, reports: A mostly white British donor set with more females was recruited, and clonal diversity was possibly underestimated. Spike-specific TCRs gained breadth and depth after people received two AZD1222 doses. A reported finding is that nearly half of spike-specific TCRs target unmutated variant regions.

Produced via immunoSEQ multiplex PCR; TCRdb's table is partial and in-frame only. The table lists about 140,000 clones, roughly nine tenths of them singletons, with roughly 1.2% in the top ten. The specimen comprised peripheral blood, sampled 28 days after the second AZD1222 dose. The TCR sequence derives from an adult who received the AZD1222 COVID-19 vaccine.

The CDR3 here is CASSPVQGANTGELFF. The CDR3 DNA reads TGTGCCAGTAGTCCCGTACAGGGGGCGAACACCGGGGAGCTGTTTTTT. This chain connects TRBV19 to TRBJ2-2, with TRBD1 identical over 8 bases. Unmatched junction bases numbered 5, after V lost 5 bases and J lost 0 bases. This CDR3 comprises 16 residues. Germline values: CDR1 LNHDA, CDR2 SQIVND (reference sequence).